This T cell receptor beta chain emerged from a study of blood T cell repertoires in COVID-19 (dated by TCRdb to 2018 to 2021). Background for the entire study: Samples from collaborators originated in the United States, Italy and Spain and spanned both the acute and convalescent phases of COVID-19. Subjects who had been exposed to COVID-19, were actively infected with it, or had recovered from it provided the deeply sampled blood TCRbeta repertoires that made up the dataset. Where HLA class I and class II types were available, the types were taken from metadata supplied by the sample provider, not from assay-based typing. The repertoires were released in a freely available public database meant as a resource for research on the immune response to SARS-CoV-2. The samples were drawn from the first 160 participants of the ongoing ImmuneRACE study and from over a thousand subjects provided by 6 global collaborators. A de-identified subject ID, COVID-19 status, age in years and sex were almost always included in the sample metadata. The prospective study material was composed of cDNA or gDNA derived from T cells, B-cell-depleted T cells, or PBMCs. General study outcomes and caveats: How much clinical and demographic metadata was included differed by source and by participant, and the metadata was provided uncurated.

Turning to this clone: There is no known antigen for this receptor. No base quality information exists; no much larger clone differs at one position.

TCRbeta CDR3 regions were amplified from genomic DNA using the immunoSEQ Assay, a bias-controlled multiplex PCR. Per the source publication's procedure: The number of nucleated cells in each sample was estimated by amplification of reference gene primers within the assay. To quantify the absolute abundance of each unique TCRbeta CDR3 rearrangement, sequence reads were collapsed and filtered. For each sample, productive Simpson clonality was calculated as the square root of Simpson's diversity index across productive rearrangements. Drawn from immuneACCESS, this table holds only the in-frame rearrangements with V and J called that TCRdb kept. Clones are partly lost; checked studies trace under half to an unresolved V gene and leave the rest unexplained. That table supplies the V and J calls and clone size; D and trimming were determined from the DNA. Within this sample are 9,500 to 15,000 clones, with under 95% of them counted one time only. The top ten hold roughly 13% of the sample.

Reading from cysteine to phenylalanine, the CDR3 counts 16 amino acids. Here the CDR3 DNA is all that survives: 48 bases in frame from base 1. The junction carries 9 bases between V and J, which are trimmed by 0 bases and 0 bases respectively. CDR1 LGHNA and CDR2 YNFKEQ were looked up in the germline V gene. Each collaborating institution followed its own protocols to collect whole blood in K2EDTA tubes. For TCRbeta analysis, collaborators shipped samples in one of three forms: frozen whole blood, isolated PBMCs, or DNA extracted from either of those sample types. The chain is assembled from TRBV4-2 and TRBJ2-1; the D gene identity is not certain. This sequence originates from a man between 65 and 85 years old with active COVID-19. The sample was peripheral blood. The CDR3 region: CASSQEGVSSYNEQFF. The nucleotide sequence is TGTGCCAGCAGCCAAGAAGGAGTGAGCTCCTACAATGAGCAGTTCTTC.